What follows are 10 T cell receptor beta chains derived from one specimen sequenced in a study of control samples from healthy donors and cancer patients. Sequencing used immunoSEQ multiplex PCR; TCRdb keeps in-frame clones, though not all of them. Of 100,000 to 150,000 clones in the sample, 89% are singletons; the top ten hold roughly 43%. The sample comprised blood. These receptor sequences come from a man aged 45-65 years in good health.

V and J are TRBV6-5 and TRBJ2-5; the match to TRBD1 covers 7 bases. J gave up 1 base and V 1 base, and 3 bases lay outside the gene matches. The CDR3 loop spans 15 amino acids. In germline, CDR1 is MNHEY, CDR2 SVGAGI. The CDR3 sequence: CASSYFTGAQETQYF. The CDR3 coding sequence is TGTGCCAGCAGTTACTTTACAGGGGCCCAAGAGACCCAGTACTTC.

The chain is built from TRBV5-1 and TRBJ2-1; D is unclear. Trimming stripped 1 base from V and 0 bases from J, with 11 bases between. Germline CDR1 is SGHRS and CDR2 is YFSETQ. The CDR3 runs 16 residues. The CDR3 region has the DNA TGCGCCAGCAGCTTGAAACAGCCCAGCTCCTACAATGAGCAGTTCTTC. This translates into CASSLKQPSSYNEQFF.

V and J are TRBV7-2 and TRBJ2-7; 7 bases agree with TRBD2. V shed 5 bases, J shed 3 bases, and the junction held 10 bases outside the gene matches. Germline V gene sequence: CDR1 SGHTA, CDR2 FQGNSA. This CDR3 has 15 residues. The CDR3 DNA sequence: TGTGCCAGCAGCCAGTCCCGGGACTACCTCTACGAGCAGTACTTC. Translation: CASSQSRDYLYEQYF.

The J gene is TRBJ1-2, the V gene TRBV5-6, with 7 nucleotides matching TRBD1. V shed 6 bases and J 2 bases; nucleotides not matched to a gene: 4. This CDR3 is 13 amino acids long. The V gene's germline CDR1 is SGHDT and CDR2 YYEEEE. The CDR3 loop reads CASTPTGNYGYTF. CDR3 sequence (DNA): TGTGCCAGCACCCCGACAGGGAACTATGGCTACACCTTC.

This rearrangement joins TRBV5-1 to TRBJ1-2; no clear D. The CDR3 length is 14 residues. The germline V and J ends were trimmed by 7 bases and 5 bases, with 18 bases remaining between them. The germline CDR1 and CDR2 sequences are SGHRS and YFSETQ. The DNA of the CDR3 is TGCGCCAGCGAACCTGGGGTCGGGTCTTATGGCTACACCTTC. As protein: CASEPGVGSYGYTF.

A few counts support this clone. The chain links TRBV29-1 to TRBJ1-2; 7 nucleotides match TRBD1. The V gene's germline CDR1 is SQVTM and CDR2 ANQGSEA. With 7 bases clipped from V and 4 bases from J, the junction kept 6 bases outside the gene matches. This CDR3 is 12 amino acids long. This CDR3 is CSAGQETYGYTF. DNA of the CDR3: TGCAGCGCTGGACAGGAAACCTATGGCTACACCTTC. Looking up the rest from reference TRBV29-1 and TRBJ1-2 gives the full variable domain: SAVISQKPSRDICQRGTSLTIQCQVDSQVTMMFWYRQQPGQSLTLIATANQGSEATYESGFVIDKFPISRPNLTFSTLTVSNMSPEDSSIYLCSAGQETYGYTFGSGTRLTVV.

This clone was picked up a small number of times. The rearrangement joins TRBV6-5 to TRBJ1-5, with D tentatively TRBD1 (6 bases). V dropped 0 bases and J dropped 3 bases, with 9 bases sitting between them. The CDR3 length is 15 residues. The germline V gene has CDR1 MNHEY and CDR2 SVGAGI. DNA of the CDR3: TGTGCCAGCAGTTACTCAGGGGGAGACAATCAGCCCCAGCATTTT. This codes for CASSYSGGDNQPQHF.

V and J are TRBV27 and TRBJ2-5; 9 bases fit TRBD1. This CDR3 comprises 15 residues. V shed 5 bases and J 4 bases; nucleotides not matched to a gene: 8. CDR1 and CDR2 from the germline V gene are MNHEY and SMNVEV (reference sequence). CDR3 in amino acids: CASSPGTGQGETQYF. The CDR3 DNA reads as TGTGCCAGCAGTCCCGGGACAGGGCAGGGAGAGACCCAGTACTTC.

The chain is built from TRBV6-5 and TRBJ1-2, with TRBD1 matching 8 bases. The CDR3 consists of 13 residues. V dropped 7 bases and J dropped 3; count of bases not matched to a gene: 4. CDR1 MNHEY and CDR2 SVGAGI come from the germline V gene. CDR3: CASTPTGDYGYTF. DNA for the CDR3: TGTGCCAGCACCCCGACAGGGGACTATGGCTACACCTTC.

This chain connects TRBV27 to TRBJ2-7; tentatively, D is TRBD2 (6 bases). The V gene's germline CDR1 is MNHEY and CDR2 SMNVEV (reference sequence). V was trimmed by 2 bases and J by 2 bases, leaving 16 bases between them. The CDR3 length is 16 residues. The CDR3 sequence: CASSLSGRRETYEQYF. The DNA of the CDR3 is TGTGCCAGCAGTTTAAGTGGTCGGAGGGAAACCTACGAGCAGTACTTC.